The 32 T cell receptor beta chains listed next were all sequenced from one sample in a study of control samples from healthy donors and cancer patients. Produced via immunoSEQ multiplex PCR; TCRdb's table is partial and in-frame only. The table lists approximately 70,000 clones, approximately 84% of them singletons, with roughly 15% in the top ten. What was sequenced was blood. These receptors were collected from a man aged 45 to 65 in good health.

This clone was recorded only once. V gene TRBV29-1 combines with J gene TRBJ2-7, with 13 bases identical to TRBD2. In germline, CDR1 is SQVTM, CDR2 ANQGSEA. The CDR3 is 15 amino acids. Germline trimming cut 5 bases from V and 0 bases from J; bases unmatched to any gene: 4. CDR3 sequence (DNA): TGCAGCGTTCAGGGACTAGCGGGATCCTCCTACGAGCAGTACTTC. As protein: CSVQGLAGSSYEQYF.

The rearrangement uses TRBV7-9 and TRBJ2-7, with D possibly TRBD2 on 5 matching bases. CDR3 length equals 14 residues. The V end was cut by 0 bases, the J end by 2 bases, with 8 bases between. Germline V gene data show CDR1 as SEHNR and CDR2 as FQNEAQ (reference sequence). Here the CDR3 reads CASSLAGVAYEQYF. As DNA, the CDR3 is TGTGCCAGCAGCTTAGCGGGAGTAGCCTACGAGCAGTACTTC. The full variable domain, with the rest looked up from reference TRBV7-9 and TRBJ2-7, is DTGVSQNPRHKITKRGQNVTFRCDPISEHNRLYWYRQTLGQGPEFLTYFQNEAQLEKSRLLSDRFSAERPKGSFSTLEIQRTEQGDSAMYLCASSLAGVAYEQYFGPGTRLTVT.

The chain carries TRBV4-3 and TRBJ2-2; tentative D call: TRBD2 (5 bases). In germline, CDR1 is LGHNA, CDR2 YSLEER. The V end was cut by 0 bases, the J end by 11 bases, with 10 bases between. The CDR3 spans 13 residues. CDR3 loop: CASSQDSEAELFF. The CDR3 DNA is TGCGCCAGCAGCCAAGATAGCGAGGCCGAGCTGTTTTTT.

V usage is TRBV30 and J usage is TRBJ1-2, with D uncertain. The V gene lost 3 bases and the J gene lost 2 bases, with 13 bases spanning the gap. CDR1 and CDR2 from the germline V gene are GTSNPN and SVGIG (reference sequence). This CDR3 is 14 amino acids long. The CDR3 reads CAWSGNGGNYGYTF. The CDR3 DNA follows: TGTGCCTGGAGCGGCAACGGTGGGAACTATGGCTACACCTTC.

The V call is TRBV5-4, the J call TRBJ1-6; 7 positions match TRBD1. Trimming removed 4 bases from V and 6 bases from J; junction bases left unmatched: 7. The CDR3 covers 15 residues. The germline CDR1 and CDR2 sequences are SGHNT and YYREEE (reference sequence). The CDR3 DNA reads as TGTGCCAGCAGCCAGCCGACAGGGATTAATTCACCCCTCCACTTT. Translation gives CASSQPTGINSPLHF.

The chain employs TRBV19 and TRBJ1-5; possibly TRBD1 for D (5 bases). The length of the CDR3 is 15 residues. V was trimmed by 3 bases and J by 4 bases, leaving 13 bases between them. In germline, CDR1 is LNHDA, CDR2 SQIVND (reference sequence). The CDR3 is CASSISGTNNQPQHF. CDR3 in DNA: TGTGCCAGTAGTATCTCAGGGACCAATAATCAGCCCCAGCATTTT. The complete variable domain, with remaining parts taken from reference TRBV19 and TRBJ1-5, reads DGGITQSPKYLFRKEGQNVTLSCEQNLNHDAMYWYRQDPGQGLRLIYYSQIVNDFQKGDIAEGYSVSREKKESFPLTVTSAQKNPTAFYLCASSISGTNNQPQHFGDGTRLSIL.

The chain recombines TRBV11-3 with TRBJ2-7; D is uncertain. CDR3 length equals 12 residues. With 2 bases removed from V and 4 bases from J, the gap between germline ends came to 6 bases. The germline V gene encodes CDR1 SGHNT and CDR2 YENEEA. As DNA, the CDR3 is TGTGCCAGCAGCTTAAGGAGTTACGAGCAGTACTTC. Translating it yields CASSLRSYEQYF.

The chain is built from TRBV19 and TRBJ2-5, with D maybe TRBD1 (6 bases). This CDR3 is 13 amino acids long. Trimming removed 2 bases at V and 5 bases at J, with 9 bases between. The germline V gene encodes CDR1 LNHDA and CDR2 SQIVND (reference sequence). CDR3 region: CASSITGWETQYF. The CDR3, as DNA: TGTGCCAGTAGTATAACAGGGTGGGAGACCCAGTACTTC. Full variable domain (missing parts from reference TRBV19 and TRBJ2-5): DGGITQSPKYLFRKEGQNVTLSCEQNLNHDAMYWYRQDPGQGLRLIYYSQIVNDFQKGDIAEGYSVSREKKESFPLTVTSAQKNPTAFYLCASSITGWETQYFGPGTRLLVL.

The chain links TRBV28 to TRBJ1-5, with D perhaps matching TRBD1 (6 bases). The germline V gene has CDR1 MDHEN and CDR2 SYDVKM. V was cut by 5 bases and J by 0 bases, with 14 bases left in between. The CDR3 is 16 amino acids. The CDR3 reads CASSPPTGGSNQPQHF. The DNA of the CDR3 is TGTGCCAGCAGTCCTCCGACAGGAGGTAGCAATCAGCCCCAGCATTTT.

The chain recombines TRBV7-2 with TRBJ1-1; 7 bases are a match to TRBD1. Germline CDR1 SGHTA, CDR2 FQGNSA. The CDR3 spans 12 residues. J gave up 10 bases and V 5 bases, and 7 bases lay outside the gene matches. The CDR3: CASSLNRGRAFF. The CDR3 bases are TGTGCCAGCAGCCTCAACAGGGGCCGAGCTTTCTTT.

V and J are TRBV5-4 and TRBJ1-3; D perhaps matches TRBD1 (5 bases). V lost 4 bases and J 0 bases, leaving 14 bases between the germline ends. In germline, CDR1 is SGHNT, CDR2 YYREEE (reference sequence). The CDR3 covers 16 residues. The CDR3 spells CASSIIDSHSGNTIYF. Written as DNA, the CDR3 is TGTGCCAGCAGCATAATCGACAGCCACTCTGGAAACACCATATATTTT.

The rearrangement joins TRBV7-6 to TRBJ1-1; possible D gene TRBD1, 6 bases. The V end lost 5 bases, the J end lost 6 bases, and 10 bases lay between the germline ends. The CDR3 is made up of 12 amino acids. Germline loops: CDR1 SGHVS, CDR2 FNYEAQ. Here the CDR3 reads CASSGGGSEAFF. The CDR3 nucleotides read TGTGCCAGCAGCGGAGGGGGGTCTGAAGCTTTCTTT.

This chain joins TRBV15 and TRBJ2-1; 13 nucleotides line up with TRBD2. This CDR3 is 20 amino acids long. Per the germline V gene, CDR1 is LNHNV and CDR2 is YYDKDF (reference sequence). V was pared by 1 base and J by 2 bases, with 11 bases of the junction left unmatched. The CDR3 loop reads CATSRGGGLAGREAYNEQFF. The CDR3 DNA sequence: TGTGCCACCAGCAGAGGAGGGGGACTAGCGGGACGAGAAGCCTACAATGAGCAGTTCTTC.

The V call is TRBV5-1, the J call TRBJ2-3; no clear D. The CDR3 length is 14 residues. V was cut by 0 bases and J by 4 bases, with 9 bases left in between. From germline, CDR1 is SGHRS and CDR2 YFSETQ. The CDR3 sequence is CASSLGSSPDTQYF. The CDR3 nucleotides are TGCGCCAGCAGCTTGGGATCCTCCCCAGATACGCAGTATTTT.

CDR3 in DNA: TGCGCCAGCAGTGATGAGAAGCTAGCGGGAGGTCGCACGCAGTATTTT. Protein product: CASSDEKLAGGRTQYF. The V and J genes are TRBV10-2 and TRBJ2-3, with 11 nucleotides matching TRBD2. CDR1 is WSHSY and CDR2 is SAAADI in the germline V gene. The trim removed 3 bases at V and 9 bases at J, leaving 11 bases unmatched. The CDR3 is made up of 16 amino acids.

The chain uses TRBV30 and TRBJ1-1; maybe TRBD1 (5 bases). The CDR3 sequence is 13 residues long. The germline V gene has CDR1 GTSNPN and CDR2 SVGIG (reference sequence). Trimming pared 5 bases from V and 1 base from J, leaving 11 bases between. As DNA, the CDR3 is TGTGCCTGGGGCCCCGGGGGGAACACTGAAGCTTTCTTT. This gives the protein CAWGPGGNTEAFF.

The CDR3 nucleotides are TGTGCCAGCAGTGAAGCCGGGTCACTCAATCAGCCCCAGCATTTT. Its translation is CASSEAGSLNQPQHF. This sequence joins TRBV6-1 and TRBJ1-5; D is unresolved. Germline V gene lookup returns CDR1 MNHNS and CDR2 SASEGT. This CDR3 region has 15 residues. Trimming removed 0 bases from V and 3 bases from J, with 9 bases in between.

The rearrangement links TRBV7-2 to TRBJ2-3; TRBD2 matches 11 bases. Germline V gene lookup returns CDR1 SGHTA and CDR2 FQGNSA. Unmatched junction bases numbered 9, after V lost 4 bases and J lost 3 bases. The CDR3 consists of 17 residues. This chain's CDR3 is CASSSSTASGGTDTQYF. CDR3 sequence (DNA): TGTGCCAGCAGCTCCTCGACCGCTAGCGGGGGGACAGATACGCAGTATTTT.

DNA of the CDR3: TGTGCCAGCAGCCCCTCGAGAGTCGGCTCCGAGACCCAGTACTTC. Translated, it gives CASSPSRVGSETQYF. The gene calls are TRBV7-2 and TRBJ2-5, with unresolved D. The germline gives CDR1 SGHTA, CDR2 FQGNSA. The CDR3 has 15 residues. The V gene lost 5 bases and the J gene lost 5 bases, with 18 bases spanning the gap.

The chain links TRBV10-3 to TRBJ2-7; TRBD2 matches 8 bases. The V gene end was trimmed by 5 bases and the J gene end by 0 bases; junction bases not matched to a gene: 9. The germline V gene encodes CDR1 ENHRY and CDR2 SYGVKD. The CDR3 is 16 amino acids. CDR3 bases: TGTGCCATCAGTCCCGGGAGGGGTGGGAGCTCCTACGAGCAGTACTTC. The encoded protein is CAISPGRGGSSYEQYF.

The chain's CDR3 is CASSQTGQRTEAFF. The CDR3 nucleotides are TGTGCCAGCAGTCAGACAGGGCAGAGGACTGAAGCTTTCTTT. The chain links TRBV6-5 to TRBJ1-1; 7 nucleotides align to TRBD1. V trimming: 5 bases; J trimming: 5 bases; junction bases outside the gene matches: 8. Per the germline V gene, CDR1 is MNHEY and CDR2 is SVGAGI. The length of the CDR3 is 14 residues.

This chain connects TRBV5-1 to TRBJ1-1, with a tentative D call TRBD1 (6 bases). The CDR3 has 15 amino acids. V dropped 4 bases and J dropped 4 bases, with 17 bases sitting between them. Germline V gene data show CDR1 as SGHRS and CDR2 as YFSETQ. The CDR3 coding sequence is TGCGCCAGCAGCGTTGACAGGCCGCAGGTCACTGAAGCTTTCTTT. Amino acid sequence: CASSVDRPQVTEAFF.

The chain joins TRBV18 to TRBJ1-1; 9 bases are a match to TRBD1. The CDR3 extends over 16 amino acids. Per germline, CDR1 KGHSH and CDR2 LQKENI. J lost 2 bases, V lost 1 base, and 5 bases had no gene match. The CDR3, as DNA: TGTGCCAGCTCACCACAAGGGACAGGGAGAAACACTGAAGCTTTCTTT. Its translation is CASSPQGTGRNTEAFF. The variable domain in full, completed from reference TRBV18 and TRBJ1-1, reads NAGVMQNPRHLVRRRGQEARLRCSPMKGHSHVYWYRQLPEEGLKFMVYLQKENIIDESGMPKERFSAEFPKEGPSILRIQQVVRGDSAAYFCASSPQGTGRNTEAFFGQGTRLTVV.

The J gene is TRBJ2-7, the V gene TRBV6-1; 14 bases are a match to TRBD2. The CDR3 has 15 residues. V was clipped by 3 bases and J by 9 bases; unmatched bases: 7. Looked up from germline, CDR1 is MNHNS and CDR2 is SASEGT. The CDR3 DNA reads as TGTGCCAGCAGTGACGGGACTAGCGGGAGTATGGGGCAGTACTTC. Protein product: CASSDGTSGSMGQYF.

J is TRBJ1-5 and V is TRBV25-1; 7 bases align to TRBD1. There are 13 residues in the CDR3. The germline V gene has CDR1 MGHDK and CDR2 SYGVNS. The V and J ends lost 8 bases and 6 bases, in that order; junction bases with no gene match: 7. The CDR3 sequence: CASGTEYGQPQHF. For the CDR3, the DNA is TGTGCCAGCGGGACAGAATACGGTCAGCCCCAGCATTTT.

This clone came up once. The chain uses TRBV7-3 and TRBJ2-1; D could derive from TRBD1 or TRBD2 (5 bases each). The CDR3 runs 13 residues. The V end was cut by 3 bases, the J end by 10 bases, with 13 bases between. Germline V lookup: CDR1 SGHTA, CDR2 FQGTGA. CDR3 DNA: TGTGCCAGCAGCTTTGGGGGACCGGGAGAGCAGTTCTTC. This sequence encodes CASSFGGPGEQFF.

CDR3 bases: TGTGCCACCTCAACCGGACAGAGAGCCGAGACCCAGTACTTC. Amino acid sequence: CATSTGQRAETQYF. The V gene is TRBV5-4, the J gene TRBJ2-5, with D maybe TRBD1 (6 bases). The CDR3 totals 14 residues. Germline V gene data show CDR1 as SGHNT and CDR2 as YYREEE (reference sequence). V was trimmed by 9 bases and J by 5 bases, leaving 20 bases between them.

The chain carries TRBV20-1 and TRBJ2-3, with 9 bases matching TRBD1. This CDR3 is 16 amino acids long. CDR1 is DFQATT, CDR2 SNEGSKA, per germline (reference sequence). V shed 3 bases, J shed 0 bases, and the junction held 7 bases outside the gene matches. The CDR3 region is CSASLGTGWSTDTQYF. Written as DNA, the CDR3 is TGCAGTGCTAGTTTAGGGACAGGGTGGAGCACAGATACGCAGTATTTT.

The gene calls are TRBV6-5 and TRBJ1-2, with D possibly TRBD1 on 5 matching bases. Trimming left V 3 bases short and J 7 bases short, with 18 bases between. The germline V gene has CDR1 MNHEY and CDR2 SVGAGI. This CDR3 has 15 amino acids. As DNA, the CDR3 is TGTGCCAGCAGTTATTTCGGCAGGGAGCTCCTTGGCTACACCTTC. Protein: CASSYFGRELLGYTF.

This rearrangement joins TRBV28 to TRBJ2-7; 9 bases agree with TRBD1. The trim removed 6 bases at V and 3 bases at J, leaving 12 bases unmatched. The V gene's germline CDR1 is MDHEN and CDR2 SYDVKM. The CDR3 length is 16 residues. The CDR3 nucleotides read TGTGCCAGCAGCGAATTACAGGGGGCGGGAATCTACGAGCAGTACTTC. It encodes CASSELQGAGIYEQYF.

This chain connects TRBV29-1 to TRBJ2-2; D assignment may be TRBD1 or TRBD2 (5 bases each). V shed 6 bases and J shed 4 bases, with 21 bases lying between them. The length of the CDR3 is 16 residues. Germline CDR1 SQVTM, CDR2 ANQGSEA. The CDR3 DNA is TGCAGCGTAGTTCTCGTTGGGGGTAGGAGCACCGGGGAGCTGTTTTTT. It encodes CSVVLVGGRSTGELFF.

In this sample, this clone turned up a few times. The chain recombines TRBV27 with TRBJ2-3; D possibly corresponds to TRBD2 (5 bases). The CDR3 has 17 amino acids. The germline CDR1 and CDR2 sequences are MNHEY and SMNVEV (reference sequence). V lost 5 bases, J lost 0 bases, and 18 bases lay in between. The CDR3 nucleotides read TGTGCCAGCAGTCCTCTGGAAGCGGAGTCTAGCACAGATACGCAGTATTTT. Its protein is CASSPLEAESSTDTQYF.